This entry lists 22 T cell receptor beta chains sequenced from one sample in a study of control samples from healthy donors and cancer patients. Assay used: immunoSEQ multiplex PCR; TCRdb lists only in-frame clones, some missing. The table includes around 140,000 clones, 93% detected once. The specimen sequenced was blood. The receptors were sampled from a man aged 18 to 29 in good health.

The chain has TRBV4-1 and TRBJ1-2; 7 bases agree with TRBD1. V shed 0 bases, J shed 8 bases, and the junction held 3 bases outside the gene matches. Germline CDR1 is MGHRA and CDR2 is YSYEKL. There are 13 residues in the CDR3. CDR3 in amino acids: CASSQDDRDGYTF. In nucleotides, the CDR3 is TGCGCCAGCAGCCAAGATGACAGGGACGGCTACACCTTC.

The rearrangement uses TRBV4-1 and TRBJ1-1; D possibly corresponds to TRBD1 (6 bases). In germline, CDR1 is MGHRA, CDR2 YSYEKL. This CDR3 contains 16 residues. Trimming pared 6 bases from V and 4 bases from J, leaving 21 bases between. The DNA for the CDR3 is TGCGCCAGCAGACCGATTCAGGTGGGGGCGGGCACTGAAGCTTTCTTT. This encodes CASRPIQVGAGTEAFF.

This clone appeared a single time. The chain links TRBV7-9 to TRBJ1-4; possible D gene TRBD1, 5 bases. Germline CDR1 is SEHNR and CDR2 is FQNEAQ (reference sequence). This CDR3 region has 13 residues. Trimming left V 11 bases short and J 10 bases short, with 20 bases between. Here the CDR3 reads CAGIARDGGKLFF. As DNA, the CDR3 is TGTGCCGGAATAGCCAGGGATGGAGGAAAACTGTTTTTT.

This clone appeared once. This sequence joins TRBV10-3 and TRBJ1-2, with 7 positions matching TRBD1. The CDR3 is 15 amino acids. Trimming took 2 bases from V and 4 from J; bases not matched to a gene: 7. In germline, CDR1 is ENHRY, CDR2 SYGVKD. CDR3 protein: CAISEPAQGTYGYTF. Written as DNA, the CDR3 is TGTGCCATCAGTGAGCCGGCACAGGGGACCTATGGCTACACCTTC.

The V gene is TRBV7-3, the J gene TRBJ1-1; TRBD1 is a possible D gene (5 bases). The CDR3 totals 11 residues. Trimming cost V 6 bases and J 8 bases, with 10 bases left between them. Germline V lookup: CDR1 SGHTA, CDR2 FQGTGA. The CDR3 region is CASSWDVEAFF. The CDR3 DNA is TGTGCCAGCAGTTGGGACGTAGAAGCTTTCTTT.

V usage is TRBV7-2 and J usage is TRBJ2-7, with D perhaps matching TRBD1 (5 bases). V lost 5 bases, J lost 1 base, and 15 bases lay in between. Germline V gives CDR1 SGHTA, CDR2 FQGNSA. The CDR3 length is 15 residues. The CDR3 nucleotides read TGTGCCAGCAGCATAGACAGCCTAACTTCCTACGAGCAGTACTTC. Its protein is CASSIDSLTSYEQYF. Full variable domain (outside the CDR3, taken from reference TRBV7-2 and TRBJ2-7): GAGVSQSPSNKVTEKGKDVELRCDPISGHTALYWYRQSLGQGLEFLIYFQGNSAPDKSGLPSDRFSAERTGGSVSTLTIQRTQQEDSAVYLCASSIDSLTSYEQYFGPGTRLTVT.

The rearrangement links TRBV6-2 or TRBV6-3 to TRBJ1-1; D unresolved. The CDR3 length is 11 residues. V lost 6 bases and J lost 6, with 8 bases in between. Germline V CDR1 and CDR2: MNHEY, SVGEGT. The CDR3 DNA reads TGTGCCAGCAGCCCCGGACCTGAAGCTTTCTTT. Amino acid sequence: CASSPGPEAFF.

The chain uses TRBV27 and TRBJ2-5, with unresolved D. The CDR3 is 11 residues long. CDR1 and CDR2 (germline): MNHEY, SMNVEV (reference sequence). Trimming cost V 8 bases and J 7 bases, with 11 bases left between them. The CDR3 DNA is TGTGCCAGCGGACCAAGTGGGACCCAGTACTTC. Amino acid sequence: CASGPSGTQYF.

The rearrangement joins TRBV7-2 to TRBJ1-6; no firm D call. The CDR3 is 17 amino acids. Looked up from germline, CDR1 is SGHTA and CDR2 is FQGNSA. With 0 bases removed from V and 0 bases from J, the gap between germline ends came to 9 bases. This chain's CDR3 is CASSLALGSSYNSPLHF. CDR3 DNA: TGTGCCAGCAGCTTAGCCCTGGGGAGCTCCTATAATTCACCCCTCCACTTT.

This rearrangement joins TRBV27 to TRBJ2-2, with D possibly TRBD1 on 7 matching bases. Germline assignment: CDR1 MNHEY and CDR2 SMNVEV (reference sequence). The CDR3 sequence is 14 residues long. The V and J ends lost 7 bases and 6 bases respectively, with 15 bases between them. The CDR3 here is CASTRGRGSGELFF. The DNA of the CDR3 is TGTGCCAGCACTAGGGGGCGGGGTTCCGGGGAGCTGTTTTTT.

CDR3 sequence: CATARPGVNTEAFF. For the CDR3, the DNA is TGTGCCACCGCGCGTCCGGGGGTGAACACTGAAGCTTTCTTT. This chain joins TRBV28 and TRBJ1-1; possible D gene TRBD1, 5 bases. The V end lost 10 bases, the J end lost 0 bases, and 15 bases lay between the germline ends. Germline V gives CDR1 MDHEN, CDR2 SYDVKM. The CDR3 totals 14 residues.

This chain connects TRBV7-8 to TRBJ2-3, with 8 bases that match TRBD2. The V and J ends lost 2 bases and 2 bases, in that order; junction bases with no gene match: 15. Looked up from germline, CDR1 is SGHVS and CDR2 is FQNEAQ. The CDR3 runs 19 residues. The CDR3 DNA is TGTGCCAGCAGCTTACCTAACCAGCTAGCGGGTGCACCCACAGATACGCAGTATTTT. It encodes CASSLPNQLAGAPTDTQYF. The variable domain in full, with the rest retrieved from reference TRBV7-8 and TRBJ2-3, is GAGVSQSPRYKVAKRGQDVALRCDPISGHVSLFWYQQALGQGPEFLTYFQNEAQLDKSGLPSDRFFAERPEGSVSTLKIQRTQQEDSAVYLCASSLPNQLAGAPTDTQYFGPGTRLTVL.

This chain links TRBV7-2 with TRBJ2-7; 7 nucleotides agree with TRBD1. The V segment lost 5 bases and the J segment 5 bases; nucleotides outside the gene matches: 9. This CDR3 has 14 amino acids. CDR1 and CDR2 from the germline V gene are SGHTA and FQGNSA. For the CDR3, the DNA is TGTGCCAGCAGCGATCCCGACAGGGTACACGAGCAGTACTTC. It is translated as CASSDPDRVHEQYF.

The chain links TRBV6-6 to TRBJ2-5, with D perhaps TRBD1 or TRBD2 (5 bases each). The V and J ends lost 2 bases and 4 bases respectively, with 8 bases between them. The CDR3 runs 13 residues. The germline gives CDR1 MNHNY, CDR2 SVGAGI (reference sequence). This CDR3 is CASSYEGTETQYF. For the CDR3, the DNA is TGTGCCAGCAGTTACGAGGGGACAGAGACCCAGTACTTC.

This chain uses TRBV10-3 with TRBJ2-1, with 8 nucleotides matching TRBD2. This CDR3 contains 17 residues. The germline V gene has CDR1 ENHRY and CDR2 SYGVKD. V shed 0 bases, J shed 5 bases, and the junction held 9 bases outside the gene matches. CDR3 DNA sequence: TGTGCCATCAGTGAGTCGACTGGGACTAGTCTAAACAATGAGCAGTTCTTC. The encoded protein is CAISESTGTSLNNEQFF.

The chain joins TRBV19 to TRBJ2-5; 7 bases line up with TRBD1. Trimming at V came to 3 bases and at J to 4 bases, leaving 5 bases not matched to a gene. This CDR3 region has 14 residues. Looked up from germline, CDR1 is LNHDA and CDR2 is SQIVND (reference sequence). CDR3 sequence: CASSIGTVGETQYF. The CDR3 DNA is TGTGCCAGTAGTATCGGGACAGTGGGAGAGACCCAGTACTTC.

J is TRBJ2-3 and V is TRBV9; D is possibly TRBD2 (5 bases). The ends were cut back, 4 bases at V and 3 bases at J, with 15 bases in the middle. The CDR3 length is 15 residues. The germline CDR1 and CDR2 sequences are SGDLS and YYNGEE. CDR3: CASSFAGLKTDTQYF. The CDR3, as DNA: TGTGCCAGCAGCTTCGCCGGACTGAAGACAGATACGCAGTATTTT.

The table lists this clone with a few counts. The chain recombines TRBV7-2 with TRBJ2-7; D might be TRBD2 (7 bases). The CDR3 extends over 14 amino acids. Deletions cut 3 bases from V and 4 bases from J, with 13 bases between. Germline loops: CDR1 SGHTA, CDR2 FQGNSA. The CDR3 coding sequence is TGTGCCAGCAGCTTTGGACTAGGGGGTTACGAGCAGTACTTC. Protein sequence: CASSFGLGGYEQYF.

CDR3: CASSFTGSSYEQYF. The CDR3 DNA follows: TGTGCCAGCAGCTTTACAGGGAGCTCCTACGAGCAGTACTTC. The V gene is TRBV11-2, the J gene TRBJ2-7, with D perhaps matching TRBD1 (6 bases). From germline, CDR1 is SGHAT and CDR2 FQNNGV. This CDR3 comprises 14 residues. The V end was cut by 3 bases, the J end by 0 bases, with 9 bases between.

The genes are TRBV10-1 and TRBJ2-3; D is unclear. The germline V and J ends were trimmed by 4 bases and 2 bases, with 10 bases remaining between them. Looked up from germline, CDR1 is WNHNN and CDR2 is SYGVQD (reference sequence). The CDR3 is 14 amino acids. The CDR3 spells CASSVPGHTDTQYF. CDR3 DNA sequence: TGCGCCAGCAGTGTTCCGGGCCACACAGATACGCAGTATTTT.

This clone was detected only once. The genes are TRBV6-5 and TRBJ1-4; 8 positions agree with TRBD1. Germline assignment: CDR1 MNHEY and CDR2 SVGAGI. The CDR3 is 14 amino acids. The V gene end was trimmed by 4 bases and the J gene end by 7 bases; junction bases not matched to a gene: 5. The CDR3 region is CASSSRGRVEKLFF. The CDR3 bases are TGTGCCAGCAGTTCCAGGGGGCGAGTTGAAAAACTGTTTTTT.

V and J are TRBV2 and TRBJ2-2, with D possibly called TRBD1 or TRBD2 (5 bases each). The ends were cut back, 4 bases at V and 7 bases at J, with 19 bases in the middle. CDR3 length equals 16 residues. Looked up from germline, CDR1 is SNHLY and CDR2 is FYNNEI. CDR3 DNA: TGTGCCAGCAGTGGGGCGAGGGGCAGGGACGACGGGGAGCTGTTTTTT. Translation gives CASSGARGRDDGELFF.